The next 32 T cell receptor beta chains were all read from a single sample in a study of blood T cell repertoires in COVID-19. The table came from immunoSEQ multiplex PCR; TCRdb's copy has only in-frame clones and leaves some out. The top ten clones hold 7% to 9.5% of a sample with about 150,000 clones, 84% of them seen once. Sequencing was performed on peripheral blood. The source of these receptors is a young man with COVID-19, enrolled during active disease.

The V call is TRBV28, the J call TRBJ2-7; 9 nucleotides match TRBD1. Looked up from germline, CDR1 is MDHEN and CDR2 is SYDVKM. CDR3 length: 15 residues. With 3 bases clipped from V and 2 bases from J, the junction kept 5 bases outside the gene matches. The CDR3 here is CASSLGTGSPYEQYF. Written as DNA, the CDR3 is TGTGCCAGCAGTTTGGGGACAGGGTCTCCCTACGAGCAGTACTTC.

V and J are TRBV7-9 and TRBJ1-2; the match to TRBD1 covers 8 bases. This CDR3 has 16 residues. Per the germline V gene, CDR1 is SEHNR and CDR2 is FQNEAQ (reference sequence). Trimming at V came to 5 bases and at J to 7 bases, leaving 15 bases not matched to a gene. The CDR3 bases are TGTGCCAGCAGCCCTAACCAACAGGGGGGGGGCTCTGGCTACACCTTC. This translates into CASSPNQQGGGSGYTF.

This chain uses TRBV7-2 with TRBJ2-7; D not certain. The CDR3 consists of 14 residues. CDR1 SGHTA and CDR2 FQGNSA come from the germline V gene. Deletions cut 5 bases from V and 4 bases from J, with 15 bases between. The CDR3 region is CASSKVTGQYEQYF. The CDR3, as DNA: TGTGCCAGCAGCAAAGTAACCGGTCAATACGAGCAGTACTTC.

This clone was detected once. The chain employs TRBV19 and TRBJ1-3; D remains ambiguous. V gave up 7 bases and J gave up 0 bases, with 10 bases separating them. Looked up from germline, CDR1 is LNHDA and CDR2 is SQIVND (reference sequence). The CDR3 runs to 14 residues. For the CDR3, the DNA is TGTGCCAGTAATGGCGGTGGCTCTGGAAACACCATATATTTT. Translating gives CASNGGGSGNTIYF.

This chain uses TRBV19 with TRBJ2-7; possibly TRBD1 for D (5 bases). CDR1 and CDR2 from the germline V gene are LNHDA and SQIVND (reference sequence). CDR3 length equals 13 residues. Deletions cut 7 bases from V and 4 bases from J, with 14 bases between. CDR3 coding DNA: TGTGCCAGTACCGATCGTACAGGATACGAGCAGTACTTC. Its protein is CASTDRTGYEQYF.

The gene calls are TRBV7-9 and TRBJ1-3; 8 bases are shared with TRBD1. The CDR3 totals 16 residues. V shed 6 bases and J 0 bases; nucleotides not matched to a gene: 7. Germline lookup yields CDR1 SEHNR and CDR2 FQNEAQ (reference sequence). The CDR3 here is CASSWTGSRSGNTIYF. CDR3 coding DNA: TGTGCCAGCAGTTGGACAGGGTCTCGCTCTGGAAACACCATATATTTT. The variable domain in full, completed from reference TRBV7-9 and TRBJ1-3, reads DTGVSQNPRHKITKRGQNVTFRCDPISEHNRLYWYRQTLGQGPEFLTYFQNEAQLEKSRLLSDRFSAERPKGSFSTLEIQRTEQGDSAMYLCASSWTGSRSGNTIYFGEGSWLTVV.

By its share, this clone is medium-sized (0.01 to 0.1%). The V and J genes are TRBV4-2 and TRBJ2-4; 9 bases fit TRBD2. J lost 0 bases, V lost 3 bases, and 15 bases had no gene match. The CDR3 loop spans 20 amino acids. CDR1 is LGHNA and CDR2 is YNFKEQ in the germline V gene. CDR3 nucleotide sequence: TGTGCCAGCAGCCAGAGCCTACTCAGCGGGAGGATGGGAGCCAAAAACATTCAGTACTTC. This translates into CASSQSLLSGRMGAKNIQYF.

The rearrangement joins TRBV21-1 to TRBJ2-5; the table's D call of TRBD1 was not tested on the DNA. TRBV21-1 is given as a pseudogene. The CDR3 has 15 residues. The CDR3 nucleotides are TGTGCCAGCACCACCTCCGCAGGCTACCAAGAGACCCAGTACTTC. This encodes CASTTSAGYQETQYF.

This clone was seen a handful of times. CDR3 protein: CASSPARTGTNTEAFF. The CDR3 bases are TGTGCCAGCAGCCCGGCCCGGACAGGGACGAACACTGAAGCTTTCTTT. The V gene is TRBV5-4, the J gene TRBJ1-1, with 8 bases that match TRBD1. V shed 4 bases and J 1 base; nucleotides not matched to a gene: 9. The germline V gene has CDR1 SGHNT and CDR2 YYREEE (reference sequence). The length of the CDR3 is 16 residues.

This sequence joins TRBV2 and TRBJ2-5; 11 nucleotides match TRBD1. The CDR3 loop spans 17 amino acids. The germline CDR1 and CDR2 sequences are SNHLY and FYNNEI. Trimming at V came to 1 base and at J to 6 bases, leaving 10 bases not matched to a gene. The CDR3 protein is CASSEVDWGQGEQTQYF. CDR3 bases: TGTGCCAGCAGTGAAGTCGATTGGGGACAGGGGGAACAGACCCAGTACTTC.

This CDR3 is CASSLGPGIYNEQFF. CDR3 coding DNA: TGTGCCAGCAGCTTGGGTCCCGGGATCTACAATGAGCAGTTCTTC. The chain joins TRBV5-5 to TRBJ2-1, with D possibly TRBD2 on 5 matching bases. This CDR3 contains 15 residues. Germline CDR1 and CDR2: SGHKS and YYEKEE (reference sequence). V shed 0 bases and J shed 3 bases, with 10 bases lying between them.

The chain recombines TRBV28 with TRBJ1-1, with D maybe TRBD1 (6 bases). V dropped 6 bases and J dropped 6 bases, with 14 bases sitting between them. Looked up from germline, CDR1 is MDHEN and CDR2 is SYDVKM. There are 13 residues in the CDR3. CDR3 residues: CASRPGGLAEAFF. The DNA for the CDR3 is TGTGCCAGCAGGCCCGGGGGGCTGGCTGAAGCTTTCTTT. Variable domain in full (rest from reference TRBV28 and TRBJ1-1): DVKVTQSSRYLVKRTGEKVFLECVQDMDHENMFWYRQDPGLGLRLIYFSYDVKMKEKGDIPEGYSVSREKKERFSLILESASTNQTSMYLCASRPGGLAEAFFGQGTRLTVV.

The chain carries TRBV19 and TRBJ1-1; possible D gene TRBD1, 6 bases. V was shortened by 7 bases and J by 0 bases, with 12 bases between the two germline ends. Germline-derived CDR1 and CDR2 are LNHDA and SQIVND (reference sequence). The length of the CDR3 is 14 residues. The CDR3: CASTPDRLNTEAFF. DNA for the CDR3: TGTGCCAGTACCCCTGACAGGCTGAACACTGAAGCTTTCTTT.

V is TRBV9 and J is TRBJ2-1; TRBD2 aligns across 8 bases. Losses at the gene ends were 6 bases for V and 8 bases for J; bases not matched to a gene: 13. CDR3 length equals 15 residues. CDR1 and CDR2 (germline): SGDLS, YYNGEE. The CDR3 is CASTISGEPGDEQFF. The CDR3 DNA sequence: TGTGCCAGCACCATTAGCGGGGAACCCGGGGATGAGCAGTTCTTC.

The chain joins TRBV6-5 to TRBJ2-5; TRBD2 aligns across 9 bases. V gave up 4 bases and J gave up 5 bases; unmatched junction bases: 5. The V gene's germline CDR1 is MNHEY and CDR2 SVGAGI. This CDR3 is built from 14 residues. In DNA form, the CDR3 reads TGTGCCAGCAGTTTAGGACTAGCGACGGAGACCCAGTACTTC. Translated, it gives CASSLGLATETQYF.

The chain joins TRBV19 to TRBJ1-1; D is ambiguous. V was clipped by 2 bases and J by 0 bases, with 7 bases between them. This CDR3 spans 14 amino acids. Looked up from germline, CDR1 is LNHDA and CDR2 is SQIVND (reference sequence). This chain's CDR3 is CASSITGLNTEAFF. Here the CDR3 DNA reads TGTGCCAGTAGTATAACGGGGTTGAACACTGAAGCTTTCTTT.

The table lists this clone with a count of one. The V and J genes are TRBV9 and TRBJ2-7; 11 bases are shared with TRBD2. The CDR3 runs 15 residues. The V gene end was trimmed by 2 bases and the J gene end by 2 bases; junction bases not matched to a gene: 3. Germline CDR1 and CDR2: SGDLS and YYNGEE. CDR3 loop: CASSVGLAEPYEQYF. For the CDR3, the DNA is TGTGCCAGCAGCGTGGGACTAGCGGAGCCCTACGAGCAGTACTTC.

As DNA, the CDR3 is TGCAGCGTGTCCGAGAGAGGAAACACCGGGGAGCTGTTTTTT. This codes for CSVSERGNTGELFF. The rearrangement joins TRBV29-1 to TRBJ2-2, with D hard to call. Germline CDR1 reads SQVTM; CDR2 reads ANQGSEA. Between the trimmed V and J ends, which lost 6 bases and 2 bases, there was a span of 13 bases. This CDR3 has 14 residues.

The chain is built from TRBV15 and TRBJ1-5; the match to TRBD1 covers 7 bases. V gave up 1 base and J gave up 1 base; unmatched junction bases: 4. Germline V gives CDR1 LNHNV, CDR2 YYDKDF (reference sequence). This CDR3 has 16 amino acids. This CDR3 is CATSRGTGTSNQPQHF. The CDR3 DNA sequence: TGTGCCACCAGCAGAGGGACAGGAACGAGCAATCAGCCCCAGCATTTT.

This clone was counted only a few times. The CDR3 coding sequence is TGTGCCAGCAGGTTAGCGGGAGCGGGAACCGGGGAGCTGTTTTTT. Its protein is CASRLAGAGTGELFF. V usage is TRBV5-4 and J usage is TRBJ2-2; 9 bases are shared with TRBD2. Unmatched junction bases numbered 7, after V lost 5 bases and J lost 5 bases. Germline loops: CDR1 SGHNT, CDR2 YYREEE (reference sequence). The CDR3 covers 15 residues.

The V and J genes are TRBV6-5 and TRBJ1-6; D may be TRBD1 (6 bases). Trimming removed 6 bases from V and 9 bases from J, with 18 bases in between. Germline V gene lookup returns CDR1 MNHEY and CDR2 SVGAGI. The CDR3 is made up of 15 amino acids. CDR3 protein: CASSRTVPSGSPLHF. CDR3 DNA: TGTGCCAGCAGCCGGACAGTACCTAGCGGTTCACCCCTCCACTTT.

This chain joins TRBV20-1 and TRBJ1-1; D is possibly TRBD1 (5 bases). V shed 6 bases and J shed 6 bases, with 11 bases lying between them. The CDR3 has 11 amino acids. CDR1 and CDR2 (germline): DFQATT, SNEGSKA (reference sequence). Here the CDR3 reads CSAATVAEAFF. The CDR3 DNA reads as TGCAGTGCGGCGACAGTGGCTGAAGCTTTCTTT.

This rearrangement joins TRBV7-9 to TRBJ1-3; D is perhaps TRBD1 (6 bases). This CDR3 is 14 amino acids long. The germline CDR1 and CDR2 sequences are SEHNR and FQNEAQ (reference sequence). Trimming cost V 5 bases and J 4 bases, with 12 bases left between them. CDR3 sequence: CASSGQSDGNTIYF. The CDR3 nucleotides are TGTGCCAGCAGCGGACAGTCGGACGGAAACACCATATATTTT.

The rearrangement joins TRBV28 to TRBJ2-1, with 7 nucleotides matching TRBD2. The length of the CDR3 is 17 residues. Germline loops: CDR1 MDHEN, CDR2 SYDVKM. The junction had 12 bases not matched to a gene; V was cut back by 3 bases and J by 4 bases. DNA for the CDR3: TGTGCCAGCAGTTTTCGGGAACTAGCGATCATTTACAATGAGCAGTTCTTC. Translating gives CASSFRELAIIYNEQFF.

The V call is TRBV6-5, the J call TRBJ2-2; 7 nucleotides agree with TRBD2. The CDR3 has 13 amino acids. Germline CDR1 MNHEY, CDR2 SVGAGI. V was clipped by 6 bases and J by 7 bases; unmatched bases: 5. In DNA form, the CDR3 reads TGTGCCAGCAGCCTAGCGGAGAACGGGGAGCTGTTTTTT. Encoded protein: CASSLAENGELFF.

This chain connects TRBV5-4 to TRBJ2-1, with 9 bases that match TRBD2. V lost 4 bases, J lost 6 bases, and 11 bases stayed unmatched. Germline CDR1 and CDR2: SGHNT and YYREEE (reference sequence). The CDR3 is made up of 16 amino acids. This chain's CDR3 is CASSRGGSGSSNEQFF. CDR3 sequence (DNA): TGTGCCAGCAGCCGGGGGGGTAGCGGGAGTAGCAATGAGCAGTTCTTC.

The chain uses TRBV2 and TRBJ1-4; 12 bases map to TRBD1. The CDR3 sequence is 17 residues long. V shed 8 bases, J shed 4 bases, and the junction held 11 bases outside the gene matches. Germline V gives CDR1 SNHLY, CDR2 FYNNEI. DNA of the CDR3: TGTGCCAGCCGTCCCGGGACAGGGGGCTACTTTAATGAAAAACTGTTTTTT. Its translation is CASRPGTGGYFNEKLFF.

The CDR3 region is CASSSEGRWVQPQHF. The CDR3 DNA reads as TGTGCCAGCAGCTCGGAGGGGCGCTGGGTTCAGCCCCAGCATTTT. The chain joins TRBV28 to TRBJ1-5, with a weak D call TRBD1 (5 bases). The V gene lost 6 bases and the J gene lost 6 bases, with 18 bases spanning the gap. The CDR3 has 15 amino acids. In germline, CDR1 is MDHEN, CDR2 SYDVKM.

This sequence joins TRBV6-4 and TRBJ2-3, with D possibly matching TRBD2 (6 bases). With 4 bases removed from V and 2 bases from J, the gap between germline ends came to 7 bases. The CDR3 is 13 residues long. The germline V gene has CDR1 MRHNA and CDR2 SNTAGT. The CDR3 here is CASSAGDTDTQYF. The CDR3 DNA is TGTGCCAGCAGTGCGGGAGACACAGATACGCAGTATTTT.

This clone was detected only a few times. V is TRBV7-9 and J is TRBJ2-2; a weak D match, TRBD2 (5 bases). Looked up from germline, CDR1 is SEHNR and CDR2 is FQNEAQ (reference sequence). The ends were cut back, 3 bases at V and 4 bases at J, with 12 bases in the middle. The CDR3 extends over 15 amino acids. CDR3 bases: TGTGCCAGCAGCTTGGCGCGGGTTGGCACCGGGGAGCTGTTTTTT. Protein product: CASSLARVGTGELFF.

The chain joins TRBV18 to TRBJ1-4; D is ambiguous. The germline gives CDR1 KGHSH, CDR2 LQKENI. V was trimmed by 3 bases and J by 6 bases, leaving 11 bases between them. The CDR3 length is 14 residues. The CDR3 sequence: CASSPGYTDEKLFF. The CDR3 nucleotides read TGTGCCAGCTCACCCGGATATACAGATGAAAAACTGTTTTTT.

In this sample, this clone turned up once. This chain connects TRBV11-3 to TRBJ2-1; possible D gene TRBD1, 6 bases. V lost 5 bases and J lost 9, with 14 bases in between. This CDR3 has 13 amino acids. CDR1 is SGHNT, CDR2 YENEEA, per germline. CDR3 protein: CASSGAVRGEQFF. CDR3 coding DNA: TGTGCCAGCAGCGGCGCAGTCAGGGGTGAGCAGTTCTTC.